The T cell receptor beta chain described here comes from a study of T-cell memory formation after mild COVID-19 (dated by TCRdb to about 2021). Background for the entire study: TCR sequence clusters from the two donors were largely donor specific. The cohort comprised two young, previously healthy adult volunteers, one female and one male. In two donors, T-cell clones that expanded and contracted after mild COVID-19 were tracked by sequencing TCRalpha and TCRbeta repertoires over time.

Points the paper makes about the study in general: The detection of some responding clones in pre-infection memory suggests that pre-existing cross-reactive memory T cells joined the SARS-CoV-2 response. SARS-CoV-2 specificity of the second-wave clones peaking on day 37 was not confirmed. Contracting CD4+ clones were found mainly in CM and EM memory subsets, while CD8+ clones were enriched in EMRA. From day 15 to 85, contracting clones showed balanced CD4/CD8 phenotypes, whereas a second wave of clones that expanded from day 15 to 37 leaned towards CD4+. The study included only a couple of mild cases, and larger cohorts that include severe cases with pre-infection samples were judged to be necessary.

The reads were generated on an Illumina NovaSeq 6000. TCRalpha and TCRbeta cDNA libraries were built by 5'RACE with constant-segment primers, adding sample barcodes and unique molecular identifiers. Trizol reagent was used to extract RNA from every sample. Libraries were amplified in two PCR steps, with a second sample barcode and Illumina TruSeq adapters added in the second step. Sequencing of libraries was performed on an Illumina NovaSeq with 2 x 150 bp paired-end reads. Concerning the study's data processing: The reads were demultiplexed and collapsed into UMI-guided consensus sequences using migec v1.2.7. With mixcr v2.1.11, UMI consensuses were aligned to TRA and TRB V and J templates and assembled into clonotypes. Clonotypes were classified as expanded or contracted when called significant by both edgeR and NoisET, with noise models trained on biological replicates. For edgeR calls, the cutoffs were a false discovery rate-adjusted p below 0.01 and a log2 fold-change threshold of 1. As an exploratory analysis of dynamics, max-normalized trajectories of the 1000 most abundant clonotypes were examined by PCA with hierarchical clustering. The CD4 or CD8 phenotype of responding clones was assigned using the separately sequenced CD4+ and CD8+ repertoires. TCRdb reanalyzed the raw reads on its own, using fastp at Q25 for trimming and MiXCR for clone calling, and kept in-frame beta chains. CDR3 protein duplicates are merged, each entry listing the most common genes and DNA. V and J calls and clone size were set by TCRdb, not the authors. For this sample the table gives about 180,000 distinct CDR3 sequences, of which 16% were detected only once. Jointly, the top ten make up more than 2% of the sample.

This clonotype was counted many times. What this receptor recognizes is not known. Per-base qualities were not stored, and no clone one base away is much larger. The CDR3 runs 14 amino acids, cysteine and phenylalanine included. The entry retains the CDR3 DNA only, 42 bases that are in frame from base 1. V is reduced by 4 bases and J by 0 bases, leaving a spacing of 9 bases between them. CDR1 and CDR2 are read off the germline V gene (reference sequence) as MNHEY and SMNVEV. PBMCs were isolated by Ficoll-Paque density gradient centrifugation. Specimen: PBMCs or a T cell subset sorted from them (not recorded which). The TCR originated in an adult woman who had mild COVID-19 (a few samples of this study predate the infection). The sample titles of this study are shuffled in the database, so cell type and time point are left out; the donor was told from shared clones. The chain couples TRBV27 to TRBJ1-1, with no confidently assigned D gene. The CDR3 protein sequence reads: CASSSWGMNTEAFF. Here is the DNA: TGTGCCAGCAGTTCGTGGGGAATGAACACTGAAGCTTTCTTT.